One sample yielded the 31 T cell receptor beta chains listed below, sequenced in a study of blood T cell repertoires in COVID-19. Clones were read by immunoSEQ multiplex PCR, and TCRdb kept only the in-frame ones, dropping some. The repertoire includes about 180,000 clones, 70% to 80% of them detected once, and 8% to 8.5% sits in the top ten. The sequencing sample was made of peripheral blood. The receptors originated from a woman aged 55 to 70 with COVID-19, enrolled during active disease.

This chain connects TRBV24-1 to TRBJ2-3, with 16 bases identical to TRBD2. J was trimmed by 5 bases and V by 3 bases; bases with no gene match: 7. This CDR3 spans 18 amino acids. Germline CDR1 and CDR2: KGHDR and SFDVKD. The CDR3 region is CATSDLGTSGGAVDTQYF. CDR3 nucleotide sequence: TGTGCCACCAGTGATCTGGGGACTAGCGGGGGGGCAGTAGATACGCAGTATTTT.

This clone was detected only once. V is TRBV3-1 (or the pseudogene TRBV3-2) and J is TRBJ2-1; 12 bases fit TRBD2. CDR3 length equals 15 residues. The germline V gene encodes CDR1 LGHDT and CDR2 YNNKEL (reference sequence). V lost 4 bases to trimming and J lost 5 bases; unmatched junction nucleotides: 3. CDR3 DNA sequence: TGTGCCAGCAGCCCATGGACTAGCGGGGACAATGAGCAGTTCTTC. Translating it yields CASSPWTSGDNEQFF.

This clone was observed a single time. The chain couples TRBV6-6 to TRBJ1-6; TRBD1 agrees at 8 bases. Germline V lookup: CDR1 MNHNY, CDR2 SVGAGI (reference sequence). The CDR3 extends over 14 amino acids. V shed 3 bases and J 10 bases; nucleotides not matched to a gene: 5. In DNA, the CDR3 is TGTGCCAGCAGTTATCAGACAGGGGCGTCACCCCTCCACTTT. Translating it yields CASSYQTGASPLHF.

The chain uses TRBV27 and TRBJ2-7, with 9 bases that match TRBD2. This CDR3 comprises 14 residues. The trim removed 7 bases at V and 2 bases at J, leaving 6 bases unmatched. Per germline, CDR1 MNHEY and CDR2 SMNVEV (reference sequence). CDR3 protein: CASTGTSPPYEQYF. DNA of the CDR3: TGTGCCAGCACCGGGACTAGCCCTCCCTACGAGCAGTACTTC.

V is TRBV28 and J is TRBJ2-7; D is possibly TRBD1 (6 bases). Germline loops: CDR1 MDHEN, CDR2 SYDVKM. This CDR3 region has 14 residues. The germline V and J ends were trimmed by 7 bases and 3 bases, with 16 bases remaining between them. This CDR3 reads CASTTPGQIYEQYF. The CDR3, as DNA: TGTGCCAGCACCACACCGGGACAAATCTACGAGCAGTACTTC.

The chain carries TRBV28 and TRBJ2-7, with 8 bases identical to TRBD1. The trim removed 6 bases at V and 5 bases at J, leaving 9 bases unmatched. The CDR3 contains 14 residues. CDR1 and CDR2 (germline): MDHEN, SYDVKM. This CDR3 reads CASSPSDRANEQYF. The CDR3 DNA follows: TGTGCCAGCAGCCCGTCGGACAGGGCCAACGAGCAGTACTTC.

This chain connects TRBV2 to TRBJ1-6; TRBD1 might be the D (5 bases). Germline CDR1 reads SNHLY; CDR2 reads FYNNEI. The V and J ends lost 4 bases and 6 bases respectively, with 10 bases between them. The CDR3 has 14 amino acids. CDR3 DNA: TGTGCCAGCAGTGCCAGGGCTAGTAATTCACCCCTCCACTTT. Its protein is CASSARASNSPLHF.

This chain uses TRBV9 with TRBJ2-2; 7 bases map to TRBD2. Germline assignment: CDR1 SGDLS and CDR2 YYNGEE. J gave up 4 bases and V 3 bases, and 12 bases lay outside the gene matches. The CDR3 spans 17 residues. The CDR3: CASSASGAGVGTGELFF. CDR3 nucleotides: TGTGCCAGCAGCGCATCCGGGGCGGGAGTGGGCACCGGGGAGCTGTTTTTT. Looking up the rest from reference TRBV9 and TRBJ2-2 gives the full variable domain: DSGVTQTPKHLITATGQRVTLRCSPRSGDLSVYWYQQSLDQGLQFLIQYYNGEERAKGNILERFSAQQFPDLHSELNLSSLELGDSALYFCASSASGAGVGTGELFFGEGSRLTVL.

The genes are TRBV6-5 and TRBJ1-2; 8 bases are a match to TRBD1. CDR3 size: 14 residues. Looked up from germline, CDR1 is MNHEY and CDR2 is SVGAGI. The V gene end was trimmed by 4 bases and the J gene end by 6 bases; junction bases not matched to a gene: 7. The CDR3 DNA sequence: TGTGCCAGCAGTTCAACAGGGGGACTCGATGGCTACACCTTC. This sequence encodes CASSSTGGLDGYTF.

The chain couples TRBV28 to TRBJ2-7, with 14 positions matching TRBD2. Germline CDR1 and CDR2: MDHEN and SYDVKM. The CDR3 has 17 amino acids. The junction had 11 bases not matched to a gene; V was cut back by 8 bases and J by 2 bases. The CDR3 here is CASRSGLAGDSPYEQYF. Here the CDR3 DNA reads TGTGCCAGCCGATCGGGACTAGCGGGAGATTCCCCCTACGAGCAGTACTTC.

V and J are TRBV19 and TRBJ1-2, with TRBD1 matching over 8 bases. This CDR3 is built from 11 residues. Trimming cost V 11 bases and J 6 bases; bases outside gene matches: 5. The germline CDR1 and CDR2 sequences are LNHDA and SQIVND (reference sequence). In nucleotides, the CDR3 is TGTGCCGGCAGGGGGCAGGATGGCTACACCTTC. This gives the protein CAGRGQDGYTF.

This clone has ten or more counts. The V call is TRBV4-1, the J call TRBJ2-1; TRBD2 aligns across 9 bases. This CDR3 is 14 amino acids long. J lost 5 bases, V lost 4 bases, and 3 bases had no gene match. Germline V CDR1 and CDR2: MGHRA, YSYEKL. CDR3 in DNA: TGCGCCAGCAGCCGCAGCGGGGGGAACAATGAGCAGTTCTTC. Its protein is CASSRSGGNNEQFF.

The V gene is TRBV7-9, the J gene TRBJ2-2; TRBD2 matches 13 bases. Germline V gene lookup returns CDR1 SEHNR and CDR2 FQNEAQ (reference sequence). With 7 bases clipped from V and 6 bases from J, the junction kept 5 bases outside the gene matches. The CDR3 spans 15 residues. Here the CDR3 reads CASILLAGGSGELFF. The DNA of the CDR3 is TGTGCCAGCATCCTACTAGCGGGAGGGTCCGGGGAGCTGTTTTTT.

This sequence joins TRBV10-2 and TRBJ2-1; 9 bases line up with TRBD2. Germline lookup yields CDR1 WSHSY and CDR2 SAAADI. The CDR3 covers 15 residues. V trimming: 3 bases; J trimming: 7 bases; junction bases outside the gene matches: 7. In DNA form, the CDR3 reads TGCGCCAGCAGTGATGTAGCGGGGGCACGGAATGAGCAGTTCTTC. Amino acid sequence: CASSDVAGARNEQFF.

This clone appeared many times. V and J are TRBV18 and TRBJ2-7; 8 bases align to TRBD1. The J segment lost 0 bases and the V segment lost 2 bases, leaving 3 bases of the junction unmatched. The CDR3 loop spans 15 amino acids. Germline loops: CDR1 KGHSH, CDR2 LQKENI. This chain's CDR3 is CASSPRTGSSYEQYV. The CDR3 nucleotides are TGTGCCAGCTCACCAAGGACAGGGAGCTCCTACGAGCAGTACGTC.

The gene calls are TRBV28 and TRBJ1-6; D remains unclear. The V end lost 2 bases, the J end lost 10 bases, and 12 bases lay between the germline ends. The germline CDR1 and CDR2 sequences are MDHEN and SYDVKM. This CDR3 spans 14 amino acids. In DNA, the CDR3 is TGTGCCAGCAGTTTAGTGGTGACCGGGTCACCCCTCCACTTT. Its translation is CASSLVVTGSPLHF.

The chain combines TRBV5-1 with TRBJ2-3; 11 bases are shared with TRBD2. V dropped 2 bases and J dropped 3; count of bases not matched to a gene: 2. Germline V CDR1 and CDR2: SGHRS, YFSETQ. This CDR3 contains 15 residues. The CDR3, as DNA: TGCGCCAGCAGCTTCGGGACTAGCGGAACAGATACGCAGTATTTT. It codes for CASSFGTSGTDTQYF.

The rearrangement joins TRBV18 to TRBJ2-7; 8 bases match TRBD2. Per germline, CDR1 KGHSH and CDR2 LQKENI. The junction had 12 bases not matched to a gene; V was cut back by 5 bases and J by 6 bases. The CDR3 totals 15 residues. The CDR3 spells CASSTARGESSEQYV. CDR3 nucleotides: TGTGCCAGCTCAACCGCGCGGGGGGAATCTAGCGAGCAGTACGTC.

The chain couples TRBV12-3 or TRBV12-4 to TRBJ1-5; no firm D call. CDR3 length: 13 residues. Trimming removed 5 bases at V and 5 bases at J, with 10 bases between. This CDR3 reads CASSVIPDQPQHF. The DNA of the CDR3 is TGTGCCAGCAGTGTTATACCGGATCAGCCCCAGCATTTT.

The rearrangement uses TRBV4-3 and TRBJ2-1, with 8 bases that match TRBD2. CDR1 and CDR2 (germline): LGHNA, YSLEER. This CDR3 spans 17 amino acids. The V and J ends lost 0 bases and 5 bases, in that order; junction bases with no gene match: 9. CDR3 DNA sequence: TGCGCCAGCAGCCAAGAGATAGGTAGCGGGGTAAACAATGAGCAGTTCTTC. Translation: CASSQEIGSGVNNEQFF.

This chain links TRBV5-1 with TRBJ2-5; no clear D. Looked up from germline, CDR1 is SGHRS and CDR2 is YFSETQ. The CDR3 length is 13 residues. V was pared by 3 bases and J by 2 bases, with 8 bases between. The CDR3 loop reads CASSSASQETQYF. DNA of the CDR3: TGCGCCAGCAGCTCCGCGTCACAAGAGACCCAGTACTTC. Complete variable domain (other parts from reference TRBV5-1 and TRBJ2-5): KAGVTQTPRYLIKTRGQQVTLSCSPISGHRSVSWYQQTPGQGLQFLFEYFSETQRNKGNFPGRFSGRQFSNSRSEMNVSTLELGDSALYLCASSSASQETQYFGPGTRLLVL.

The chain is built from TRBV6-2 or TRBV6-3 and TRBJ1-4, with no clear D. CDR1 and CDR2 (germline): MNHEY, SVGEGT. The V and J ends lost 6 bases and 8 bases respectively, with 16 bases between them. The CDR3 has 14 residues. For the CDR3, the DNA is TGTGCCAGCAGCCCCGTTGTACCAGGAGAAAAACTGTTTTTT. This sequence encodes CASSPVVPGEKLFF.

The J gene is TRBJ2-3, the V gene TRBV21-1; the D segment call TRBD2 is taken from the table without a DNA check. TRBV21-1 represents a pseudogene. The CDR3 is 18 amino acids. CDR3 nucleotide sequence: TGTGCCAGCAGCAAAGAGCCTAGCGGGGGGGCTGGCACAGATACGCAGTATTTT. Its protein is CASSKEPSGGAGTDTQYF.

The chain combines TRBV6-2 or TRBV6-3 with TRBJ2-7; unclear D gene. This CDR3 spans 12 amino acids. V lost 3 bases to trimming and J lost 4 bases, with 7 bases between them. The germline CDR1 and CDR2 sequences are MNHEY and SVGEGT. The CDR3 loop reads CASSYNLYEQYF. In nucleotides, the CDR3 is TGTGCCAGCAGTTATAATTTATACGAGCAGTACTTC.

The J gene is TRBJ2-1, the V gene TRBV4-2; 8 bases line up with TRBD2. The CDR3 runs to 16 residues. Germline V gene sequence: CDR1 LGHNA, CDR2 YNFKEQ. J was trimmed by 8 bases and V by 4 bases; bases with no gene match: 13. Here the CDR3 DNA reads TGTGCCAGCAGCCTCATAGCGGGGATTGATCTCGATGAGCAGTTCTTC. Its protein product is CASSLIAGIDLDEQFF.

V is TRBV11-3 and J is TRBJ2-2; D gene unclear. Trimming left V 4 bases short and J 5 bases short, with 8 bases between. Germline values: CDR1 SGHNT, CDR2 YENEEA. The CDR3 is made up of 13 amino acids. CDR3 coding DNA: TGTGCCAGCAGCTCACACCAAACCGGGGAGCTGTTTTTT. It translates to CASSSHQTGELFF.

The chain combines TRBV2 with TRBJ1-1, with a possible D match to TRBD1 (5 bases). Per germline, CDR1 SNHLY and CDR2 FYNNEI. This CDR3 is 13 amino acids long. The V end was cut by 6 bases, the J end by 7 bases, with 15 bases between. The CDR3 here is CASRETASDEAFF. The DNA of the CDR3 is TGTGCCAGCAGGGAGACAGCAAGCGATGAAGCTTTCTTT.

Turning to this clone: The sample has other DNA sequences that encode this CDR3 too. CDR3 loop: CASSYAGSGNTIYF. The CDR3 nucleotides read TGTGCCAGCAGTTACGCAGGCTCTGGAAACACCATATATTTT. The V call is TRBV6-2 or TRBV6-3, the J call TRBJ1-3, with D unresolved. Germline assignment: CDR1 MNHEY and CDR2 SVGEGT. Trimming removed 2 bases from V and 0 bases from J, with 5 bases in between. This CDR3 is 14 amino acids long.

This clone has only one observation. The CDR3 sequence is CASSLGDRGTEAFF. CDR3 sequence (DNA): TGTGCCAGCAGTTTGGGGGACAGGGGAACTGAAGCTTTCTTT. This rearrangement joins TRBV28 to TRBJ1-1, with 10 bases matching TRBD1. Germline loops: CDR1 MDHEN, CDR2 SYDVKM. J lost 5 bases, V lost 3 bases, and 3 bases had no gene match. CDR3 size: 14 residues. Based on the CDR3 plus reference TRBV28 and TRBJ1-1, the full variable domain is DVKVTQSSRYLVKRTGEKVFLECVQDMDHENMFWYRQDPGLGLRLIYFSYDVKMKEKGDIPEGYSVSREKKERFSLILESASTNQTSMYLCASSLGDRGTEAFFGQGTRLTVV.

The V and J genes are TRBV3-1 (or the pseudogene TRBV3-2) and TRBJ2-7; TRBD2 agrees at 11 bases. Germline assignment: CDR1 LGHDT and CDR2 YNNKEL (reference sequence). This CDR3 comprises 17 residues. Losses at the gene ends were 0 bases for V and 1 base for J; bases not matched to a gene: 5. CDR3 DNA: TGTGCCAGCAGCCAAGAGTCTAGCGGGAGGTGGTCCTACGAGCAGTACTTC. It yields the protein CASSQESSGRWSYEQYF.

This chain links TRBV30 with TRBJ1-1; D is perhaps TRBD1 (6 bases). Germline lookup yields CDR1 GTSNPN and CDR2 SVGIG (reference sequence). The CDR3 extends over 13 amino acids. The germline V and J ends were trimmed by 7 bases and 3 bases, with 15 bases remaining between them. As DNA, the CDR3 is TGTGCCTACAGACAGGATTTAGACACTGAAGCTTTCTTT. This encodes CAYRQDLDTEAFF.